Below, 5 T cell receptor beta chains from the same sample are listed, as sequenced in a study of T cells in Graves' hyperthyroidism and ophthalmopathy. Amplified TCR beta CDR3 regions came from RNA transcripts. In the first-round RT-PCR of the TCR CDR3, the HTBI primer set was used. From the multiplex PCR reads, TCRdb called clonotypes with MiXCR, one entry per CDR3 protein. This table has approximately 330,000 distinct CDR3 sequences, approximately 14% appearing once. The sample consisted of blood. These TCRs come from a woman aged 40 to 50 with Graves' ophthalmopathy.

This clonotype appeared many times. The chain recombines TRBV28 with TRBJ2-7; 13 bases are shared with TRBD2. Germline V CDR1 and CDR2: MDHEN, SYDVKM. The CDR3 consists of 17 residues. J gave up 0 bases and V 4 bases, and 6 bases lay outside the gene matches. DNA of the CDR3: TGTGCCAGCAGTTCCCTGGGACTAGCGGGATCCTCCTACGAGCAGTACTTC. It encodes CASSSLGLAGSSYEQYF.

This clonotype was found many times. This sequence joins TRBV28 and TRBJ2-2; D may be TRBD2 (6 bases). The V end lost 8 bases, the J end lost 0 bases, and 22 bases lay between the germline ends. Germline assignment: CDR1 MDHEN and CDR2 SYDVKM. CDR3 length: 18 amino acids. CDR3 sequence: CASVRGTFPRANTGELFF. The CDR3 nucleotides are TGTGCCAGCGTTCGGGGGACCTTCCCCCGGGCGAACACCGGGGAGCTGTTTTTT.

This clonotype was counted a few times. The chain has TRBV19 and TRBJ1-5, with TRBD1 matching 8 bases. The germline V gene has CDR1 LNHDA and CDR2 SQIVND (reference sequence). V was pared by 3 bases and J by 6 bases, with 7 bases of the junction left unmatched. This CDR3 region has 15 residues. CDR3 region: CASSIPSGGSQPQHF. The DNA of the CDR3 is TGTGCCAGTAGTATTCCATCAGGGGGCAGTCAGCCCCAGCATTTT.

This chain uses TRBV6-1 with TRBJ2-3; D call uncertain. Germline assignment: CDR1 MNHNS and CDR2 SASEGT. CDR3 length equals 13 residues. V shed 7 bases and J shed 1 base, with 9 bases lying between them. The CDR3 DNA reads TGTGCCAGCAAGGATGCTGGCACAGATACGCAGTATTTT. Translating gives CASKDAGTDTQYF.

This clonotype was observed a handful of times. The V call is TRBV6-1, the J call TRBJ1-2; D remains unclear. The CDR3 extends over 13 amino acids. Trimming pared 0 bases from V and 4 bases from J, leaving 6 bases between. Germline loops: CDR1 MNHNS, CDR2 SASEGT. The CDR3 reads CASSEASVYGYTF. CDR3 sequence (DNA): TGTGCCAGCAGTGAAGCAAGTGTCTATGGCTACACCTTC.